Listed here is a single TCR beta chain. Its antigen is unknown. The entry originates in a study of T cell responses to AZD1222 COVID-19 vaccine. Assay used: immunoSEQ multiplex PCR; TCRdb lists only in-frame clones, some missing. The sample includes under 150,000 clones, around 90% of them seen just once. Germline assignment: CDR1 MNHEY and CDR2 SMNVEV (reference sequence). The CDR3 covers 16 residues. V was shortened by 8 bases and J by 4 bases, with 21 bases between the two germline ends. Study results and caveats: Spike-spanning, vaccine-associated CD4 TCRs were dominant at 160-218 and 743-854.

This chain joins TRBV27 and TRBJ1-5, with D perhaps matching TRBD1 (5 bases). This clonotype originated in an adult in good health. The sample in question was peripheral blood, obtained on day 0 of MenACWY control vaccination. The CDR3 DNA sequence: TGTGCCAGCCGACCGAGGGGTGGCCTAGGGAATCAGCCCCAGCATTTT. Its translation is CASRPRGGLGNQPQHF.